The T cell receptor (beta chain) described here comes from a study of T-cell memory formation after mild COVID-19. Overall study findings and caveats: Mainly CM and EM harbored the contracting CD4+ clones; mainly EMRA harbored the CD8+ ones. Contracting clones from day 15 to 85 had balanced CD4/CD8; later expanders favoured CD4+.

This clonotype was seen a handful of times. Antigen unknown. One entry per CDR3 protein results from TCRdb running MiXCR on the 5' RACE reads. The sample includes some 150,000 distinct CDR3 sequences, approximately 5.7% of them seen just once. Germline V gene data show CDR1 as SGDLS and CDR2 as YYNGEE. The CDR3 sequence is 15 residues long. Trimming removed 3 bases from V and 2 bases from J, with 12 bases in between. This sequence joins TRBV9 and TRBJ1-5; TRBD1 is a possible D gene (6 bases). The sample consisted of PBMCs or a T cell subset sorted from them (not recorded which). The receptor comes from an adult woman who had mild COVID-19 (a few samples of this study predate the infection). Cell type and time point are not known. The CDR3 region is CASSAQGTGNQPQHF. The CDR3 coding sequence is TGTGCCAGCAGCGCCCAGGGGACGGGCAATCAGCCCCAGCATTTT.